This TCR beta chain is from a study of cytomegalovirus exposure and HLA in healthy donors. The PCR was carried out with 60 Vbeta primers and 13 Jbeta primers. Per the study methods: Counted up in a later analysis, unique TCR beta chains came to approximately 77 million, with around 9.9 million shared. The protocol was immunoSEQ multiplex PCR, while the TCRdb copy is restricted to in-frame clones and leaves out a portion. V, J and clone size are those of that table, while D and trimming were read from the DNA. The sample lists 95,000 to 150,000 clones, about 80% seen once, with over 2.5% in the top ten. V lost 8 bases to trimming and J lost 5 bases, with 30 bases between them. Germline CDR1 LNHDA, CDR2 SQIVND (reference sequence). The CDR3 sequence is 18 residues long. This clone has a single count.

The source material was PBMCs. This TCR came from a woman aged 50 to 60 in good health and CMV-seronegative. The chain recombines TRBV19 with TRBJ1-2; weak D call: TRBD1 (6 bases). Here the CDR3 reads CASHALLGRDTEPYGYTF. The DNA of the CDR3 is TGTGCCAGTCACGCTCTCTTGGGACGGGACACGGAACCTTATGGCTACACCTTC.